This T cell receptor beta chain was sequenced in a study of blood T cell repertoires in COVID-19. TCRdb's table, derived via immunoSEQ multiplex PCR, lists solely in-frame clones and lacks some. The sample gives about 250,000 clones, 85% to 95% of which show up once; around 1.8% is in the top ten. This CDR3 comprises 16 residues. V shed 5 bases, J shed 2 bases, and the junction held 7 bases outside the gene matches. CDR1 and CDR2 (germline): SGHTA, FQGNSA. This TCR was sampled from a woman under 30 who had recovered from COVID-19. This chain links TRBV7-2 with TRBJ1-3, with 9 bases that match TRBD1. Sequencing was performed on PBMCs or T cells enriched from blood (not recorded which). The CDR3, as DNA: TGTGCCAGCAGCGCAGAACAGGGGGCGCCTGGAAACACCATATATTTT. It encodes CASSAEQGAPGNTIYF.